The 14 T cell receptor beta chains below all came from one sample that was sequenced in a study of early T cells in non-severe SARS-CoV-2 infection. TCRdb independently ran MiXCR on the 5' RACE reads; one entry per CDR3 protein. The sample holds roughly 90,000 distinct CDR3 sequences, approximately 14% seen once. Sample: whole blood. These receptors all come from an adult who was a healthcare worker with PCR-confirmed SARS-CoV-2 infection or an uninfected control (not recorded which).

This clonotype was counted a few times. This chain joins TRBV24-1 and TRBJ2-7; 12 bases fit TRBD1. Germline V CDR1 and CDR2: KGHDR, SFDVKD. Trimming at V came to 1 base and at J to 3 bases, leaving 18 bases not matched to a gene. The CDR3 sequence is 21 residues long. This CDR3 reads CATSDFPQITGTGGAYYEQYV. The CDR3 region has the DNA TGTGCCACCAGTGATTTCCCCCAAATAACCGGGACAGGGGGCGCATACTACGAGCAGTACGTC.

The chain carries TRBV4-1 and TRBJ1-5; no definite D call. Per the germline V gene, CDR1 is MGHRA and CDR2 is YSYEKL. V was trimmed by 0 bases and J by 6 bases, leaving 6 bases between them. This CDR3 is 13 amino acids long. The CDR3 spells CASSQEESQPQHF. CDR3 sequence (DNA): TGCGCCAGCAGCCAAGAGGAGAGTCAGCCCCAGCATTTT.

The sample holds a few counts of this clonotype. The chain has TRBV10-3 and TRBJ1-4, with 7 nucleotides matching TRBD1. V was clipped by 3 bases and J by 6 bases; unmatched bases: 7. The germline CDR1 and CDR2 sequences are ENHRY and SYGVKD. This CDR3 spans 15 amino acids. CDR3 bases: TGTGCCATCAGTGATCCAAGGGGGCGTCATGAAAAACTGTTTTTT. Translation gives CAISDPRGRHEKLFF.

Only a few counts were recorded for this clonotype. V gene TRBV6-1 combines with J gene TRBJ2-7; D ambiguous. The CDR3 is 12 residues long. Trimming shortened V by 4 bases and J by 2 bases, and 6 bases separated the two germline ends. Per germline, CDR1 MNHNS and CDR2 SASEGT. CDR3 sequence (DNA): TGTGCCAGCAGTGGAGGAGCCTACGAGCAGTACGTC. This gives the protein CASSGGAYEQYV.

This clonotype was found many times. The CDR3 is CASREASAGNTIYF. The CDR3 nucleotides are TGTGCCAGCAGGGAAGCCTCCGCCGGAAACACCATATATTTT. The rearrangement joins TRBV7-2 to TRBJ1-3; no clear D. Per the germline V gene, CDR1 is SGHTA and CDR2 is FQGNSA. This CDR3 comprises 14 residues. V lost 6 bases, J lost 4 bases, and 13 bases lay in between.

CDR3 region: CASRPTQAGGDTQYF. DNA for the CDR3: TGCGCCAGCAGACCCACTCAAGCGGGGGGAGATACGCAGTATTTT. The rearrangement joins TRBV10-2 to TRBJ2-3; TRBD2 agrees at 9 bases. The V and J ends lost 6 bases and 5 bases, in that order; junction bases with no gene match: 9. CDR1 WSHSY and CDR2 SAAADI come from the germline V gene. The CDR3 is 15 amino acids.

The chain joins TRBV29-1 to TRBJ1-1; D unresolved. Per the germline V gene, CDR1 is SQVTM and CDR2 is ANQGSEA. The CDR3 extends over 10 amino acids. Trimming removed 5 bases from V and 8 bases from J, with 9 bases in between. As DNA, the CDR3 is TGCAGCGTTCGTATAGGAGAAGCTTTCTTT. This codes for CSVRIGEAFF.

This clonotype was counted between two and nine times. This chain uses TRBV7-9 with TRBJ1-2, with D unclear. The ends were cut back, 2 bases at V and 0 bases at J, with 13 bases in the middle. This CDR3 has 16 amino acids. Germline V lookup: CDR1 SEHNR, CDR2 FQNEAQ (reference sequence). The chain's CDR3 is CASSLRSSDANYGYTF. The CDR3 bases are TGTGCCAGCAGCTTAAGGTCATCCGACGCTAACTATGGCTACACCTTC.

This rearrangement joins TRBV5-1 to TRBJ2-3; 7 nucleotides agree with TRBD2. The CDR3 spans 17 residues. V dropped 0 bases and J dropped 0; count of bases not matched to a gene: 7. Germline CDR1 is SGHRS and CDR2 is YFSETQ. In DNA, the CDR3 is TGCGCCAGCAGCTTGGCCGTGACTAGCAGAAGCACAGATACGCAGTATTTT. This gives the protein CASSLAVTSRSTDTQYF.

This clonotype has ten or more counts. The genes are TRBV7-2 and TRBJ2-5, with 8 positions matching TRBD2. Per germline, CDR1 SGHTA and CDR2 FQGNSA. Germline trimming cut 5 bases from V and 1 base from J; bases unmatched to any gene: 3. CDR3 length: 14 amino acids. DNA for the CDR3: TGTGCCAGCAGCCCAAGCGGGGGCCAAGAGACCCAGTACTTC. This encodes CASSPSGGQETQYF.

This clonotype was picked up many times. The rearrangement links TRBV7-8 to TRBJ2-5; the D call may be TRBD1 or TRBD2 (5 bases each). The CDR3 spans 16 residues. With 7 bases removed from V and 1 base from J, the gap between germline ends came to 19 bases. Germline V gene sequence: CDR1 SGHVS, CDR2 FQNEAQ. The CDR3 nucleotides read TGTGCCAGCAAGCCCGGGGCAGTAAATATCCAAGAGACCCAGTACTTC. It yields the protein CASKPGAVNIQETQYF. The full variable domain, in which reference TRBV7-8 and TRBJ2-5 provide the parts outside the CDR3, is GAGVSQSPRYKVAKRGQDVALRCDPISGHVSLFWYQQALGQGPEFLTYFQNEAQLDKSGLPSDRFFAERPEGSVSTLKIQRTQQEDSAVYLCASKPGAVNIQETQYFGPGTRLLVL.

The CDR3 loop reads CASSPLGRHSGNTIYF. In nucleotides, the CDR3 is TGTGCCAGCAGCCCCCTGGGTCGGCACTCTGGAAACACCATATATTTT. The V call is TRBV7-2, the J call TRBJ1-3; D not certain. Germline V gene data show CDR1 as SGHTA and CDR2 as FQGNSA. The CDR3 spans 16 residues. V was pared by 5 bases and J by 0 bases, with 14 bases between.

This chain links TRBV5-1 with TRBJ2-1; TRBD1 aligns across 9 bases. CDR1 is SGHRS, CDR2 YFSETQ, per germline. The CDR3 contains 15 residues. The junction had 8 bases not matched to a gene; V was cut back by 4 bases and J by 6 bases. The CDR3 loop reads CASSLLGTGSNEQFF. CDR3 bases: TGCGCCAGCAGCCTACTGGGGACAGGGTCCAATGAGCAGTTCTTC.

This clonotype was picked up many times. The chain recombines TRBV14 with TRBJ2-1; D gene unclear. The CDR3 consists of 13 residues. Germline CDR1 and CDR2: SGHDN and FVKESK. V lost 2 bases and J lost 6, with 8 bases in between. The DNA for the CDR3 is TGTGCCAGCAGCCAACCCCCCTCCAATGAGCAGTTCTTC. Encoded protein: CASSQPPSNEQFF.